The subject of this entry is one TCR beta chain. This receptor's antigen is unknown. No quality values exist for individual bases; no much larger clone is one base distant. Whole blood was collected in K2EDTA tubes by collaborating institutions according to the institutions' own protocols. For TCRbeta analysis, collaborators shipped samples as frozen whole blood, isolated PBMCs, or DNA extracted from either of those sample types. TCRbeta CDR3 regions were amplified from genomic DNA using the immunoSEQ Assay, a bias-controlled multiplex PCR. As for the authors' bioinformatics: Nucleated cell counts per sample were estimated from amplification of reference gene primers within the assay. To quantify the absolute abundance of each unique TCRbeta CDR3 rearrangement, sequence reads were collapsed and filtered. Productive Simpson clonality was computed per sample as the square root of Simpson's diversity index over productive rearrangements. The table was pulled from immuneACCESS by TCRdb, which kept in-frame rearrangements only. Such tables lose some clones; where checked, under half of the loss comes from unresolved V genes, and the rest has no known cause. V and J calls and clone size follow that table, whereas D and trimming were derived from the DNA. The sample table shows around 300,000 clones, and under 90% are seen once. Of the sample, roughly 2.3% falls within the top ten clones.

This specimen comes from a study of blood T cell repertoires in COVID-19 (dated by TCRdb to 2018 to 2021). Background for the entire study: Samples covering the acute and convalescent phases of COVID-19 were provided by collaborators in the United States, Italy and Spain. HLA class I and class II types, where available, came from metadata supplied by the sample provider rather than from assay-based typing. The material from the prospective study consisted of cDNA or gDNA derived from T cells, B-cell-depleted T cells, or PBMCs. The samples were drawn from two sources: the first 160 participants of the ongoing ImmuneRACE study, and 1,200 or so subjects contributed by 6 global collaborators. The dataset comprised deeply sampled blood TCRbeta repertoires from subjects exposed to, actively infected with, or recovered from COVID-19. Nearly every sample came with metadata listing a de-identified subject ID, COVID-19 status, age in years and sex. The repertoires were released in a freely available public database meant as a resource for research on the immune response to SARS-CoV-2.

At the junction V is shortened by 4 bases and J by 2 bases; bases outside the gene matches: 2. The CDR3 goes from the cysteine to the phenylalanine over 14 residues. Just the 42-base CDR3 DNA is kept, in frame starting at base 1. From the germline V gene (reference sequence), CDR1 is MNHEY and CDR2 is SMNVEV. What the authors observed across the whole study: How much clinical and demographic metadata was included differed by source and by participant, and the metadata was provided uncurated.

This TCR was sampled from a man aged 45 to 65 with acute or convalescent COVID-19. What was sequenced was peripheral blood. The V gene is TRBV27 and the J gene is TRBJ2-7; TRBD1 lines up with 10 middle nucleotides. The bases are TGTGCCAGCAGTTGGACAGGGGGACCCTACGAGCAGTACTTC. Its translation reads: CASSWTGGPYEQYF.